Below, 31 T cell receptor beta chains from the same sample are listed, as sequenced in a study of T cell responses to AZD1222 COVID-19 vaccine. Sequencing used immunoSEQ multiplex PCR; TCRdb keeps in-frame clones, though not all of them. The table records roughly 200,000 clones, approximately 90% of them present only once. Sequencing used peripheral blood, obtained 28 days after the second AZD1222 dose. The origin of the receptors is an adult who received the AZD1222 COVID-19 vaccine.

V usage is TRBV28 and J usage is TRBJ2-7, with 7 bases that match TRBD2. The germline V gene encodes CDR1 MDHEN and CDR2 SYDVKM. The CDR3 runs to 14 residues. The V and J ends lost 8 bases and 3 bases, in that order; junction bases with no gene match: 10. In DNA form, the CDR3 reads TGTGCCAGCGAGCGAGGCGGGAGCCACTACGAGCAGTACTTC. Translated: CASERGGSHYEQYF.

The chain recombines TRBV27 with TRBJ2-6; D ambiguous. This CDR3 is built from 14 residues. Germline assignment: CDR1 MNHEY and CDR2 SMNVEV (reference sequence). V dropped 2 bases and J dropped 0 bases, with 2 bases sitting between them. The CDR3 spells CASSLLSGANVLTF. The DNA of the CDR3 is TGTGCCAGCAGTTTACTCTCTGGGGCCAACGTCCTGACTTTC.

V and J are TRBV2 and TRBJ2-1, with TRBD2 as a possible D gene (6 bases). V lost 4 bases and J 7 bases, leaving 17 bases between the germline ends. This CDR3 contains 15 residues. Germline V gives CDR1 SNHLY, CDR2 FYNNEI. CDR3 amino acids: CASSGGLTKGNEQFF. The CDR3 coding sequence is TGTGCCAGCAGTGGGGGACTCACAAAAGGGAATGAGCAGTTCTTC.

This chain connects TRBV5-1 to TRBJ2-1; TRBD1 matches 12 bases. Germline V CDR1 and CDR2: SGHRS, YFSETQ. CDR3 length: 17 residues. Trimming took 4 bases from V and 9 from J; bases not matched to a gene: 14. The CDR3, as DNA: TGCGCCAGCAGCAACCCCCCGGGACAGGGGGCCTTGGGTGAGCAGTTCTTC. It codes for CASSNPPGQGALGEQFF. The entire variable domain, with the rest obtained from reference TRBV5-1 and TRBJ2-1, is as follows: KAGVTQTPRYLIKTRGQQVTLSCSPISGHRSVSWYQQTPGQGLQFLFEYFSETQRNKGNFPGRFSGRQFSNSRSEMNVSTLELGDSALYLCASSNPPGQGALGEQFFGPGTRLTVL.

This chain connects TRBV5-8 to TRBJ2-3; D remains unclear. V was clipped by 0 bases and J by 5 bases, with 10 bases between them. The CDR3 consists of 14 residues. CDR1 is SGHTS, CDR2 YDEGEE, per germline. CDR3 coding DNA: TGTGCCAGCAGCTTGGCTCCCCCCCGAGATACGCAGTATTTT. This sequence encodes CASSLAPPRDTQYF.

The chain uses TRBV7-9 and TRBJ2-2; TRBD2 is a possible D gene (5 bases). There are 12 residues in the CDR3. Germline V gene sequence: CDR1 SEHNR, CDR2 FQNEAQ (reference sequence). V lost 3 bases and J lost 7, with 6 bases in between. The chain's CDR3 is CASSFGGGELFF. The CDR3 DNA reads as TGTGCCAGCAGCTTTGGAGGCGGGGAGCTGTTTTTT.

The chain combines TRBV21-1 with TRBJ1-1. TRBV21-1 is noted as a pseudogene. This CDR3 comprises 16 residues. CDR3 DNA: TGTGCCAGCAGCAAGGGATCTCTAATAATGAACACTGAAGCTTTCTTT. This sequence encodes CASSKGSLIMNTEAFF.

This CDR3 reads CAWAYGGFNSNQPQHF. The CDR3 coding sequence is TGTGCCTGGGCCTACGGAGGATTCAATAGCAATCAGCCCCAGCATTTT. V gene TRBV30 combines with J gene TRBJ1-5; D is unclear. The CDR3 covers 16 residues. Germline V gene data show CDR1 as GTSNPN and CDR2 as SVGIG (reference sequence). V was pared by 5 bases and J by 0 bases, with 17 bases between.

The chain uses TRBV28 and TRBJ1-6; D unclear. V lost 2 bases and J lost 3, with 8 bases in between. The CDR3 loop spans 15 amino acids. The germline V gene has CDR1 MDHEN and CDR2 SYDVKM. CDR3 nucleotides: TGTGCCAGCAGTTTAGCCGAGGGCTATAATTCACCCCTCCACTTT. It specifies CASSLAEGYNSPLHF.

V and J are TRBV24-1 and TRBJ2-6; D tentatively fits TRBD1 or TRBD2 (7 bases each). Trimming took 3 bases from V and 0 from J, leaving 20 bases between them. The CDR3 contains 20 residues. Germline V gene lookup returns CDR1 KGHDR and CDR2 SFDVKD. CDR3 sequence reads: CATSDGHGGGGHSGANVLTF. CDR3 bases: TGTGCCACCAGTGATGGGCACGGGGGAGGGGGCCACTCTGGGGCCAACGTCCTGACTTTC.

CDR3 amino acids: CASASQGGDGYTF. The CDR3 DNA is TGTGCCAGCGCCTCGCAGGGCGGGGATGGCTACACCTTC. This chain joins TRBV7-2 and TRBJ1-2; D possibly corresponds to TRBD1 (5 bases). The germline V and J ends were trimmed by 8 bases and 6 bases, with 16 bases remaining between them. The CDR3 sequence is 13 residues long. The V gene's germline CDR1 is SGHTA and CDR2 FQGNSA.

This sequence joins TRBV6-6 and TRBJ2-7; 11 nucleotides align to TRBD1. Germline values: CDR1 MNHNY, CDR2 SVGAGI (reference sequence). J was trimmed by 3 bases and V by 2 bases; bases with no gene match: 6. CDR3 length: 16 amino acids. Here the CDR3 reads CASSYPDGTGGYEQYF. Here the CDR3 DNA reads TGTGCCAGCAGTTACCCCGACGGGACAGGGGGCTACGAGCAGTACTTC.

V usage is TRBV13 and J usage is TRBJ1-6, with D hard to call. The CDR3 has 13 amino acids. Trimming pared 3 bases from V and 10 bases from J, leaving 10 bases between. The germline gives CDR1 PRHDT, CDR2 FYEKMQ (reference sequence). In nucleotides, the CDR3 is TGTGCCAGCAGCTTGTATGTAGAATCACCCCTCCACTTT. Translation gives CASSLYVESPLHF. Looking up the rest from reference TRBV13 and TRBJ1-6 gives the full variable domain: AAGVIQSPRHLIKEKRETATLKCYPIPRHDTVYWYQQGPGQDPQFLISFYEKMQSDKGSIPDRFSAQQFSDYHSELNMSSLELGDSALYFCASSLYVESPLHFGNGTRLTVT.

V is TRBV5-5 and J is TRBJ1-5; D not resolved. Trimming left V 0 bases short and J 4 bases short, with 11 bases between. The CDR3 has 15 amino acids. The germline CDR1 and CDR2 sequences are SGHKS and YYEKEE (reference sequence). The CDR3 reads CASSLGSTGNQPQHF. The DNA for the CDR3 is TGTGCCAGCAGCTTGGGGTCGACGGGTAATCAGCCCCAGCATTTT.

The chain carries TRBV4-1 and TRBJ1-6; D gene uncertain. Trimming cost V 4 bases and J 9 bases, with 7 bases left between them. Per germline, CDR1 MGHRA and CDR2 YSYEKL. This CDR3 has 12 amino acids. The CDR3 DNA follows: TGCGCCAGCAGCCTAGAAGGTTCACCCCTCCACTTT. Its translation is CASSLEGSPLHF.

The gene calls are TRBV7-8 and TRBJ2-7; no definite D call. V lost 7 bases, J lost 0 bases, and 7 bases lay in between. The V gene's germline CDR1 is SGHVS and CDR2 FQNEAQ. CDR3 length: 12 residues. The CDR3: CASMDGSYEQYF. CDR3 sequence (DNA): TGTGCCAGCATGGACGGCTCCTACGAGCAGTACTTC.

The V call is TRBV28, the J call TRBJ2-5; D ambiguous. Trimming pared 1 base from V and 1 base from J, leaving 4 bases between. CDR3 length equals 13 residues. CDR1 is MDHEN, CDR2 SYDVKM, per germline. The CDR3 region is CASSLSGQETQYF. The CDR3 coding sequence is TGTGCCAGCAGTTTATCGGGCCAAGAGACCCAGTACTTC.

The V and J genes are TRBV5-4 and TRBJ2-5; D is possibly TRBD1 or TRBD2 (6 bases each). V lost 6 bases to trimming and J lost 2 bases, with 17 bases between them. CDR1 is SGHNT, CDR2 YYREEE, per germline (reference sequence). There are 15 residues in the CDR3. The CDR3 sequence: CASTQEGGLQETQYF. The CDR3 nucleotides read TGTGCCAGCACTCAGGAGGGGGGACTTCAAGAGACCCAGTACTTC.

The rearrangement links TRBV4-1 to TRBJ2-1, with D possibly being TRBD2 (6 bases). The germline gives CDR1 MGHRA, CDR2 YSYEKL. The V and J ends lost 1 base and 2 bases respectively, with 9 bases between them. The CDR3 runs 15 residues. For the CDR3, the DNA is TGCGCCAGCAGCCAAGGGGGACTCACCTACAATGAGCAGTTCTTC. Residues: CASSQGGLTYNEQFF.

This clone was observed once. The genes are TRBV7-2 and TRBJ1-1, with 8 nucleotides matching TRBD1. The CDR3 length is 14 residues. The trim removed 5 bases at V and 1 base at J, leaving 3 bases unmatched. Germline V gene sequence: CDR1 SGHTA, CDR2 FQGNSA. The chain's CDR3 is CASSRQGKNTEAFF. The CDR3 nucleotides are TGTGCCAGCAGCAGACAGGGGAAGAACACTGAAGCTTTCTTT. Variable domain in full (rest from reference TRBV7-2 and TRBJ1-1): GAGVSQSPSNKVTEKGKDVELRCDPISGHTALYWYRQSLGQGLEFLIYFQGNSAPDKSGLPSDRFSAERTGGSVSTLTIQRTQQEDSAVYLCASSRQGKNTEAFFGQGTRLTVV.

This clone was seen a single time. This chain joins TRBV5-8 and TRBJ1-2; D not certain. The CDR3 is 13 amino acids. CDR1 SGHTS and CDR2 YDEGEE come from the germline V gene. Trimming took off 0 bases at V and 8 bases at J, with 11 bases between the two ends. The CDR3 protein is CASSLVKGSGYTF. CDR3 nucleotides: TGTGCCAGCAGCTTGGTTAAAGGGTCCGGCTACACCTTC. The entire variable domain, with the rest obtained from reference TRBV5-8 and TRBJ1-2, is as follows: EAGVTQSPTHLIKTRGQQATLRCSPISGHTSVYWYQQALGLGLQFLLWYDEGEERNRGNFPPRFSGRQFPNYSSELNVNALELEDSALYLCASSLVKGSGYTFGSGTRLTVV.

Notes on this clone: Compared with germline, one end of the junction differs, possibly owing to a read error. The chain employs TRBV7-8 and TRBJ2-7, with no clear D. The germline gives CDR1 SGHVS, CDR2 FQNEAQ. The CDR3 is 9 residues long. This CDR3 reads CASSPAGDF. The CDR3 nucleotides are TGTGCCAGCAGCCCGGCTGGGGACTTC.

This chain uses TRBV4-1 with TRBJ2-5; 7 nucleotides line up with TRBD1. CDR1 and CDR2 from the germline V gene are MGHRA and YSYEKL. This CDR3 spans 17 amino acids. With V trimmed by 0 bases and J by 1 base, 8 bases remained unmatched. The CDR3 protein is CASSQDGTVFPQETQYF. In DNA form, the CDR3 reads TGCGCCAGCAGCCAAGACGGGACAGTCTTCCCCCAAGAGACCCAGTACTTC.

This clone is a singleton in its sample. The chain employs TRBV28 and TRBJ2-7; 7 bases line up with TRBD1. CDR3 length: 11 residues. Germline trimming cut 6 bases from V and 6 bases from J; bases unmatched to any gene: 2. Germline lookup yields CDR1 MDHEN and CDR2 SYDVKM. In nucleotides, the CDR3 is TGTGCCAGCAGGACAGGGCTCGAGCAGTACTTC. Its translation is CASRTGLEQYF.

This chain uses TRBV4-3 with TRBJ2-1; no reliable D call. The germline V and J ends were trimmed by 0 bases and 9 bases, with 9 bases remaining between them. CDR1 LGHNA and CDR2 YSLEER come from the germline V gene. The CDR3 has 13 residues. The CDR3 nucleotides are TGCGCCAGCAGCCAAGATGTGTGGGGTGAGCAGTTCTTC. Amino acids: CASSQDVWGEQFF.

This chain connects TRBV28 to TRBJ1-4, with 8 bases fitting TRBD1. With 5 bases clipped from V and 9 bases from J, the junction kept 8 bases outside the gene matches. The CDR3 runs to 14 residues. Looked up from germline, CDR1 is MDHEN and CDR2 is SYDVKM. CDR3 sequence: CASSSSGGKQKLFF. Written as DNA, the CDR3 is TGTGCCAGCAGTAGTTCAGGGGGCAAGCAAAAACTGTTTTTT.

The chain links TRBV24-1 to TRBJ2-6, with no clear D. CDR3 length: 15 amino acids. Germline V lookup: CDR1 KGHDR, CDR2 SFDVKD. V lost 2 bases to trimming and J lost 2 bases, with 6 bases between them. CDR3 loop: CATSDSRAGANVLTF. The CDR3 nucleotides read TGTGCCACCAGTGATTCTAGGGCTGGGGCCAACGTCCTGACTTTC.

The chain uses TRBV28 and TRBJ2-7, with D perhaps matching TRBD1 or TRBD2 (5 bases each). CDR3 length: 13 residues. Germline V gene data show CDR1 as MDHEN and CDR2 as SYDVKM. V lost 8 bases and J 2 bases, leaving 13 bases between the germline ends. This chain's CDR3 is CASFGGQPYEQYF. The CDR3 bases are TGTGCCAGCTTTGGGGGTCAACCCTACGAGCAGTACTTC.

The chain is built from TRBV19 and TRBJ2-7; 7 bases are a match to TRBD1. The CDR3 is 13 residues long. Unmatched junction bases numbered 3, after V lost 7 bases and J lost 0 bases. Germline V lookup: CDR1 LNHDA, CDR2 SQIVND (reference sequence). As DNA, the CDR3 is TGTGCCAGTAAGTCAGGGGGCTCCTACGAGCAGTACTTC. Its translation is CASKSGGSYEQYF.

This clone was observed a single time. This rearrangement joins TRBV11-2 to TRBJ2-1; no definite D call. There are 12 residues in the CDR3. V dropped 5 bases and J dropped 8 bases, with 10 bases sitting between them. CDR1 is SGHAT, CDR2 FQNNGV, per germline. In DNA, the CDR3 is TGTGCCAGCAGCCCCCAGCCCGATGAGCAGTTCTTC. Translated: CASSPQPDEQFF. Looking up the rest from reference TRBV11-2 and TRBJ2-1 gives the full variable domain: EAGVAQSPRYKIIEKRQSVAFWCNPISGHATLYWYQQILGQGPKLLIQFQNNGVVDDSQLPKDRFSAERLKGVDSTLKIQPAKLEDSAVYLCASSPQPDEQFFGPGTRLTVL.

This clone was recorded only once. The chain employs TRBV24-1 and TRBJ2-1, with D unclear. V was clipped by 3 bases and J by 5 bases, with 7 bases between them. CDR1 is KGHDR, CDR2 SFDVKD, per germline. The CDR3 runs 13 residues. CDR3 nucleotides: TGTGCCACCAGTGATGGGGTCAACAATGAGCAGTTCTTC. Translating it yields CATSDGVNNEQFF.